This TCR beta chain was identified during a study of T cell repertoires in cytomegalovirus infection. Study context: Signatures in public TCR beta sequences pointed to both CMV infection and matching HLA type.

Deletions cut 0 bases from V and 0 bases from J, with 8 bases between. The CDR3 has 15 amino acids. Germline CDR1 DFQATT, CDR2 SNEGSKA (reference sequence). One entry per CDR3 protein results from TCRdb running MiXCR on the reads. The sample includes about 400,000 distinct CDR3 sequences, about a sixth seen only once; the top ten take around 10%. Findings and limits, study-wide: Clonotype analysis showed dominance of the ex vivo response by HLA-C-restricted CMV-specific TCR beta clonotypes.

This clonotype has a handful of counts. Its antigen is as yet unknown. The J gene is TRBJ2-2, the V gene TRBV20-1, with no clear D. The specimen sequenced was PBMCs. The sequence derives from a human donor in good health (CMV status not recorded). Some clones in this sample may be carry-over from other donors' samples. CDR3 residues: CSARDRRPNTGELFF. CDR3 coding DNA: TGCAGTGCTAGAGATAGGCGGCCGAACACCGGGGAGCTGTTTTTT.